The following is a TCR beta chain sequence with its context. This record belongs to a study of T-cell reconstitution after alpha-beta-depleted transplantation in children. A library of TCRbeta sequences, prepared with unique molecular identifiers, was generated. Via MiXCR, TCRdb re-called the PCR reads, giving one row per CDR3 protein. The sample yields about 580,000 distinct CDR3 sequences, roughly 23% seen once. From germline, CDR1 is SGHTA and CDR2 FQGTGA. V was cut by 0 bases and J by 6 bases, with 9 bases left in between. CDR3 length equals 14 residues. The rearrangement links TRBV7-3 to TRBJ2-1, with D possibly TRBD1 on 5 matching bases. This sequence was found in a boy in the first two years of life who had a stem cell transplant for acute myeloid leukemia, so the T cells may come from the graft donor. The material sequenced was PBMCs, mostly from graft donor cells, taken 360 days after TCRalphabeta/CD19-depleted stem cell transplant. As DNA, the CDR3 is TGTGCCAGCAGCTTAACACAGGATGCCAATGAGCAGTTCTTC. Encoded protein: CASSLTQDANEQFF.